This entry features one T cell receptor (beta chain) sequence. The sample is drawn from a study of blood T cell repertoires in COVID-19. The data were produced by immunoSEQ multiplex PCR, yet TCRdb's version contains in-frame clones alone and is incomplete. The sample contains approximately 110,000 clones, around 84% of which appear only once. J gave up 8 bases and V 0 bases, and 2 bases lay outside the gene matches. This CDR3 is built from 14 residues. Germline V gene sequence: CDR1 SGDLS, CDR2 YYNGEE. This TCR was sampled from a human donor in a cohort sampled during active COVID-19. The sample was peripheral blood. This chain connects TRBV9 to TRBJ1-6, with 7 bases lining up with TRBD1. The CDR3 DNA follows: TGTGCCAGCAGCGTAGACAGGGGTGATTCACCCCTCCACTTT. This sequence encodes CASSVDRGDSPLHF. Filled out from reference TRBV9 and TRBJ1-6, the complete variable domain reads DSGVTQTPKHLITATGQRVTLRCSPRSGDLSVYWYQQSLDQGLQFLIQYYNGEERAKGNILERFSAQQFPDLHSELNLSSLELGDSALYFCASSVDRGDSPLHFGNGTRLTVT.